These 21 T cell receptor beta chains originate from one sample sequenced in a study of blood T cell repertoires in COVID-19. TCRdb's table, derived via immunoSEQ multiplex PCR, lists solely in-frame clones and lacks some. Of over 300,000 clones listed, 65% to 90% were seen once; the top ten hold around 7.2%. The source material was peripheral blood. These receptors were obtained from a human donor in a cohort sampled during active COVID-19.

This clone was picked up a small number of times. The chain couples TRBV9 to TRBJ2-7, with unresolved D. The ends were cut back, 0 bases at V and 0 bases at J, with 7 bases in the middle. This CDR3 comprises 14 residues. Germline V gene sequence: CDR1 SGDLS, CDR2 YYNGEE. CDR3 protein: CASSVDGDSYEQYF. DNA of the CDR3: TGTGCCAGCAGCGTAGATGGAGACTCCTACGAGCAGTACTTC. The entire variable domain, with the rest obtained from reference TRBV9 and TRBJ2-7, is as follows: DSGVTQTPKHLITATGQRVTLRCSPRSGDLSVYWYQQSLDQGLQFLIQYYNGEERAKGNILERFSAQQFPDLHSELNLSSLELGDSALYFCASSVDGDSYEQYFGPGTRLTVT.

V usage is TRBV5-4 and J usage is TRBJ1-1; tentative D call: TRBD1 (5 bases). V dropped 4 bases and J dropped 6 bases, with 19 bases sitting between them. The CDR3 is 15 residues long. Germline lookup yields CDR1 SGHNT and CDR2 YYREEE (reference sequence). The CDR3 region is CASSQSNQGGAEAFF. The CDR3 nucleotides are TGTGCCAGCAGCCAATCCAATCAGGGTGGGGCTGAAGCTTTCTTT.

The J gene is TRBJ1-5, the V gene TRBV6-5, with 9 bases fitting TRBD1. The germline V gene encodes CDR1 MNHEY and CDR2 SVGAGI. The CDR3 consists of 13 residues. V dropped 7 bases and J dropped 6; count of bases not matched to a gene: 4. The CDR3 reads CASNLQGAQPQHF. The CDR3 DNA sequence: TGTGCCAGCAACCTACAGGGGGCTCAGCCCCAGCATTTT.

This clone appeared a few times. The gene calls are TRBV7-3 and TRBJ1-2; D ambiguous. From germline, CDR1 is SGHTA and CDR2 FQGTGA. The CDR3 consists of 14 residues. Trimming removed 5 bases from V and 6 bases from J, with 16 bases in between. The CDR3 loop reads CASSPGSAEHGYTF. As DNA, the CDR3 is TGTGCCAGCAGCCCTGGGTCAGCGGAACATGGCTACACCTTC. Full variable domain (rest looked up from reference TRBV7-3 and TRBJ1-2): GAGVSQTPSNKVTEKGKYVELRCDPISGHTALYWYRQSLGQGPEFLIYFQGTGAADDSGLPNDRFFAVRPEGSVSTLKIQRTERGDSAVYLCASSPGSAEHGYTFGSGTRLTVV.

This clone was detected ten times or more. The genes are TRBV11-2 and TRBJ2-2; D might be TRBD1 (5 bases). V lost 5 bases to trimming and J lost 5 bases, with 15 bases between them. The CDR3 is 15 residues long. Germline loops: CDR1 SGHAT, CDR2 FQNNGV. The CDR3 protein is CASSPWGFGTGELFF. The CDR3 DNA reads as TGTGCCAGCAGCCCTTGGGGCTTCGGGACCGGGGAGCTGTTTTTT. The whole variable domain, remainder taken from reference TRBV11-2 and TRBJ2-2, is EAGVAQSPRYKIIEKRQSVAFWCNPISGHATLYWYQQILGQGPKLLIQFQNNGVVDDSQLPKDRFSAERLKGVDSTLKIQPAKLEDSAVYLCASSPWGFGTGELFFGEGSRLTVL.

The chain recombines TRBV10-2 with TRBJ2-7; TRBD2 matches 11 bases. Germline V gene lookup returns CDR1 WSHSY and CDR2 SAAADI. The CDR3 totals 14 residues. Trimming took 7 bases from V and 2 from J; bases not matched to a gene: 4. CDR3 nucleotide sequence: TGCGCCAGCAAAGAGACTAGCGGGACCTACGAGCAGTACTTC. The encoded protein is CASKETSGTYEQYF.

This chain connects TRBV6-6 to TRBJ2-1; 12 bases agree with TRBD2. In germline, CDR1 is MNHNY, CDR2 SVGAGI (reference sequence). J lost 3 bases, V lost 4 bases, and 1 base had no gene match. The CDR3 consists of 15 residues. The CDR3, as DNA: TGTGCCAGCAGTTGGACTAGCGGGGTCTACAATGAGCAGTTCTTC. Translated: CASSWTSGVYNEQFF.

Note on this clone: A junction end diverges from the germline sequence, so it may reflect a read error. CDR3 sequence (DNA): TGTGCCAGCTCGCCACAGGACAGCTCGGACACTGAAGCTTTCTTT. Translation: CASSPQDSSDTEAFF. The chain links TRBV18 to TRBJ1-1, with D perhaps TRBD1 (6 bases). Germline V CDR1 and CDR2: KGHSH, LQKENI. This CDR3 contains 15 residues. The full variable domain, its missing parts supplied by reference TRBV18 and TRBJ1-1, is NAGVMQNPRHLVRRRGQEARLRCSPMKGHSHVYWYRQLPEEGLKFMVYLQKENIIDESGMPKERFSAEFPKEGPSILRIQQVVRGDSAAYFCASSPQDSSDTEAFFGQGTRLTVV.

This clone occurred once. The chain employs TRBV6-5 and TRBJ1-5; perhaps TRBD1 as D (5 bases). This CDR3 spans 15 amino acids. Germline loops: CDR1 MNHEY, CDR2 SVGAGI. Trimming removed 5 bases from V and 1 base from J, with 12 bases in between. The CDR3, as DNA: TGTGCCAGCAGTCCCGTCCGGGGGAGCAATCAGCCCCAGCATTTT. Translated: CASSPVRGSNQPQHF.

The rearrangement uses TRBV27 and TRBJ2-7, with 8 bases matching TRBD1. With 5 bases clipped from V and 4 bases from J, the junction kept 7 bases outside the gene matches. This CDR3 has 14 amino acids. The germline V gene has CDR1 MNHEY and CDR2 SMNVEV (reference sequence). This CDR3 reads CASSLQGAGYEQYF. DNA for the CDR3: TGTGCCAGCAGTCTCCAGGGGGCGGGATACGAGCAGTACTTC.

V usage is TRBV28 and J usage is TRBJ1-5; 8 bases map to TRBD1. Germline CDR1 MDHEN, CDR2 SYDVKM. The J segment lost 9 bases and the V segment lost 8 bases, leaving 15 bases of the junction unmatched. This CDR3 has 15 residues. CDR3 in amino acids: CASRSQGAGQRPQHF. CDR3 sequence (DNA): TGTGCCAGCCGGAGTCAGGGGGCAGGCCAGCGGCCCCAGCATTTT.

This rearrangement joins TRBV19 to TRBJ1-4; 7 nucleotides align to TRBD1. CDR1 LNHDA and CDR2 SQIVND come from the germline V gene (reference sequence). The CDR3 extends over 15 amino acids. V was clipped by 5 bases and J by 6 bases; unmatched bases: 9. CDR3 residues: CASSDRQGKDEKLFF. As DNA, the CDR3 is TGTGCCAGTAGTGACCGACAGGGAAAGGATGAAAAACTGTTTTTT.

V is TRBV3-1 (or the pseudogene TRBV3-2) and J is TRBJ2-3, with 10 bases identical to TRBD2. Trimming removed 5 bases from V and 3 bases from J; junction bases left unmatched: 11. Germline lookup yields CDR1 LGHDT and CDR2 YNNKEL (reference sequence). The CDR3 spans 17 residues. Written as DNA, the CDR3 is TGTGCCAGCAGCTCCCCGGGGGGACTAGCGAGGACAGATACGCAGTATTTT. It specifies CASSSPGGLARTDTQYF.

In nucleotides, the CDR3 is TGTGCCAGCAGTGAAAATAGGGGGATGATAGGACAGGATTATCAGCCCCAGCATTTT. Residues: CASSENRGMIGQDYQPQHF. The chain uses TRBV6-1 and TRBJ1-5; TRBD1 aligns across 7 bases. Losses at the gene ends were 2 bases for V and 5 bases for J; bases not matched to a gene: 18. The CDR3 spans 19 residues. The germline V gene encodes CDR1 MNHNS and CDR2 SASEGT.

The sample holds a few counts of this clone. The chain joins TRBV12-5 to TRBJ2-7, with TRBD1 matching over 8 bases. J was trimmed by 2 bases and V by 0 bases; bases with no gene match: 3. CDR3 length: 15 amino acids. The germline gives CDR1 LGHNT, CDR2 FRNRAP. This chain's CDR3 is CASGLVAGQAYEQYF. CDR3 sequence (DNA): TGTGCTAGTGGTTTGGTCGCGGGACAGGCCTACGAGCAGTACTTC.

This chain uses TRBV19 with TRBJ2-2, with 7 positions matching TRBD1. Germline lookup yields CDR1 LNHDA and CDR2 SQIVND (reference sequence). The CDR3 runs to 20 residues. Germline trimming cut 3 bases from V and 2 bases from J; bases unmatched to any gene: 18. As DNA, the CDR3 is TGTGCCAGTAGTATTACGAAAGCGTTAGCCGGGACAGATAACACCGGGGAGCTGTTTTTT. Protein: CASSITKALAGTDNTGELFF.

The rearrangement uses TRBV24-1 and TRBJ2-1, with 13 bases fitting TRBD2. J gave up 7 bases and V 0 bases, and 2 bases lay outside the gene matches. This CDR3 contains 16 residues. Germline V CDR1 and CDR2: KGHDR, SFDVKD. DNA for the CDR3: TGTGCCACCAGTGATTTGACTAGCGGGGGGGGGAATGAGCAGTTCTTC. Amino acids: CATSDLTSGGGNEQFF.

This chain uses TRBV7-6 with TRBJ1-3; the D gene is possibly TRBD1 (6 bases). Germline loops: CDR1 SGHVS, CDR2 FNYEAQ. The CDR3 has 15 amino acids. V was shortened by 0 bases and J by 2 bases, with 8 bases between the two germline ends. The CDR3 region is CASSLAQGTGNTIYF. CDR3 in DNA: TGTGCCAGCAGCTTAGCGCAGGGGACTGGAAACACCATATATTTT.

The genes are TRBV10-2 and TRBJ1-2; 8 nucleotides match TRBD1. The CDR3 contains 18 residues. Trimming removed 4 bases from V and 5 bases from J; junction bases left unmatched: 18. Germline V gene data show CDR1 as WSHSY and CDR2 as SAAADI. CDR3 nucleotides: TGCGCCAGCAGTGGGGATGTAGACAGGGGTTTCTTATGGTATGGCTACACCTTC. This gives the protein CASSGDVDRGFLWYGYTF.

This chain uses TRBV10-3 with TRBJ2-7, with D tentatively TRBD1 (5 bases). Germline V gives CDR1 ENHRY, CDR2 SYGVKD. The CDR3 contains 15 residues. V was trimmed by 0 bases and J by 2 bases, leaving 11 bases between them. CDR3 residues: CAISESTGIPYEQYF. For the CDR3, the DNA is TGTGCCATCAGTGAGTCCACAGGAATACCCTACGAGCAGTACTTC.

The chain couples TRBV19 to TRBJ2-6; 7 positions agree with TRBD1. CDR3 length: 17 amino acids. Per the germline V gene, CDR1 is LNHDA and CDR2 is SQIVND (reference sequence). V lost 10 bases to trimming and J lost 0 bases; unmatched junction nucleotides: 12. The CDR3 nucleotides are TGTGCCACCTCGACAGGGATTACCCCCTCTGGGGCCAACGTCCTGACTTTC. Translating it yields CATSTGITPSGANVLTF.